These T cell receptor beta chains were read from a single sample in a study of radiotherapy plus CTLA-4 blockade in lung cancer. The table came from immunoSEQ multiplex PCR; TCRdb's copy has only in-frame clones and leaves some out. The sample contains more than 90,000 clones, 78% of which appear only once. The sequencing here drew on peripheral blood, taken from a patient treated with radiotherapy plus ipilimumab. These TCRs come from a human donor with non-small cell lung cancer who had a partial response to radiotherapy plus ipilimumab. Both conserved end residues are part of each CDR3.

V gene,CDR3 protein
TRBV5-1,CASSLLLAGTTDTQYF
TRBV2,CASRDRGSSYEQYF
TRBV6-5,CASTTGTYNEQFF
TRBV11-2,CASSYLLGAQETQYF
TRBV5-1,CASSPEAGDQPQHF
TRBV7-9,CASSVREASYNEQFF
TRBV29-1,CSVGPANYGYTF
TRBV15,CATSIRTGVFGTGELFF
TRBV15,CATSSDEGARGYTF
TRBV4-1,CASSQIAEGSGTQYF
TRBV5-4,CASSLAGDRGQSPLHF
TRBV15,CATSGGLAGPYNEQFF
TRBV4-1,CASSQEGTGGTQYF
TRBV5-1,CASSPDRARRAFF
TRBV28,CASSRRASGSYEQYF
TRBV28,CASSTWGGAGGYTF
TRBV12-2,CASRLLVTGTSQPQHF
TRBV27,CASSLSTSGSFSYEQYF
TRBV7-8,CASSLDRGNQPQHF
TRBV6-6,CASVIPIRGVYEQFF
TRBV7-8,CASSSDRVGGYTF
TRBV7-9,CASSSTSGSSYNEQFF
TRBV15,CATRTLDYGYTF
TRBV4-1,CASSRDRGMTEAFF
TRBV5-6,CASSLLGVGAGGLGEQYF
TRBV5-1,CASRGIAGFQETQYF
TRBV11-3,CASSLGSGVSYNEQFF
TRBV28,CASSFLAGGQTQYF
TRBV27,CASSLLVAPYEQYF
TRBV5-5,CASSLPNRVGTGELFF
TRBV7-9,CASSLGEWESGNTIYF
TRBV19,CASSIGSTGEQFF
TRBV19,CASSNPGDRTDTQYF
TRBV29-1,CSVEEDRTSTDTQYF
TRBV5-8,CASSLVGTDYGYTF
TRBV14,CASSQYQGRGYTF
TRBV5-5,CASIEVGGVEQFF
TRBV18,CASSPGSASSYNEQFF
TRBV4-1,CASSPLWPLTEAFF
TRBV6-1,CASNLGGWGYTF
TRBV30,CAWSAGVTEAFF
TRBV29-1,CSVFGTLRGYNEQFF
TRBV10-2,CASNHFGETQYF
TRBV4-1,CASSQAPSREAATYEQYF
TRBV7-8,CASSLSGIAGGTDTQYF
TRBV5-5,CASSLPGHDYGYTF
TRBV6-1,CASSLRTGENTEAFF
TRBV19,CAPLGPSGSPYNEQFF
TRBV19,CASSMSTVNQPQHF
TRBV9,CASSVVVQAMNTEAFF
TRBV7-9,CASSLETGGPGGYTF
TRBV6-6,CASKMGQSNTGELFF
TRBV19,CASSIVDSSTGELFF
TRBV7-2,CASSPRQGNYGYTF